These 13 T cell receptor beta chains were sequenced from one sample in a study of shared clonotypes between healthy human individuals (dated by TCRdb to 2020 to 2021). The library was prepared using the immunoSEQ multiplex PCR assay. TCRdb holds this immuneACCESS table with in-frame rearrangements only. Some clones are missing; in checked studies, unresolved V genes explain under half, and the rest has no known cause. The table for this sample lists around 530,000 clones; about 80% of them were counted only once. Around 12% of the sample lies in the top ten. The source material was PBMCs. These receptor sequences come from a woman between 40 and 55 years old in good health. Some clones in this sample may be carry-over from other donors' samples.

The gene calls are TRBV5-1 and TRBJ1-4, with D perhaps TRBD1 (6 bases). The CDR3 contains 17 residues. In germline, CDR1 is SGHRS, CDR2 YFSETQ. The V gene lost 1 base and the J gene lost 0 bases, with 13 bases spanning the gap. For the CDR3, the DNA is TGCGCCAGCAGCTTGACCAACAGGGTTTCAACTAATGAAAAACTGTTTTTT. This encodes CASSLTNRVSTNEKLFF.

The CDR3 sequence: CASSPRRWDREDTEAFF. The CDR3 coding sequence is TGTGCCAGCAGCCCCCGGCGGTGGGACAGGGAGGACACTGAAGCTTTCTTT. V gene TRBV28 combines with J gene TRBJ1-1, with TRBD1 identical over 9 bases. CDR3 length equals 17 residues. With V trimmed by 6 bases and J by 3 bases, 14 bases remained unmatched. In germline, CDR1 is MDHEN, CDR2 SYDVKM.

The chain is built from TRBV2 and TRBJ1-2, with TRBD1 identical over 9 bases. V was pared by 4 bases and J by 3 bases, with 6 bases of the junction left unmatched. The CDR3 runs 15 residues. Looked up from germline, CDR1 is SNHLY and CDR2 is FYNNEI. The DNA of the CDR3 is TGTGCCAGCAGTGTACAGGGGGCACCGGACTATGGCTACACCTTC. Encoded protein: CASSVQGAPDYGYTF. The whole variable domain, filled in from reference TRBV2 and TRBJ1-2, reads EPEVTQTPSHQVTQMGQEVILRCVPISNHLYFYWYRQILGQKVEFLVSFYNNEISEKSEIFDDQFSVERPDGSNFTLKIRSTKLEDSAMYFCASSVQGAPDYGYTFGSGTRLTVV.

The chain carries TRBV5-5 and TRBJ2-1; 7 bases align to TRBD2. The junction had 10 bases not matched to a gene; V was cut back by 3 bases and J by 4 bases. Germline CDR1 and CDR2: SGHKS and YYEKEE (reference sequence). CDR3 length: 16 residues. The chain's CDR3 is CASSSIAGLGYNEQFF. Here the CDR3 DNA reads TGTGCCAGCAGCTCAATAGCGGGTTTAGGGTACAATGAGCAGTTCTTC.

V usage is TRBV5-4 and J usage is TRBJ2-5, with 7 bases that match TRBD1. Germline V gives CDR1 SGHNT, CDR2 YYREEE (reference sequence). V shed 3 bases, J shed 5 bases, and the junction held 7 bases outside the gene matches. The length of the CDR3 is 14 residues. The CDR3 sequence: CASSYQDRDETQYF. Here the CDR3 DNA reads TGTGCCAGCAGCTACCAAGACAGGGATGAGACCCAGTACTTC.

CDR3 loop: CASLGSTSGQETQYF. The CDR3 nucleotides read TGTGCCAGCCTTGGTTCAACTAGCGGACAAGAGACCCAGTACTTC. V and J are TRBV6-6 and TRBJ2-5; 8 positions agree with TRBD2. V shed 8 bases, J shed 2 bases, and the junction held 10 bases outside the gene matches. This CDR3 spans 15 amino acids. CDR1 and CDR2 from the germline V gene are MNHNY and SVGAGI (reference sequence).

The gene calls are TRBV5-4 and TRBJ2-7, with D tentatively TRBD1 or TRBD2 (6 bases each). V shed 0 bases and J shed 2 bases, with 12 bases lying between them. There are 15 residues in the CDR3. Per germline, CDR1 SGHNT and CDR2 YYREEE (reference sequence). CDR3 region: CASSLDRDSPYEQYF. CDR3 in DNA: TGTGCCAGCAGCTTGGACAGGGACTCACCCTACGAGCAGTACTTC.

V is TRBV7-2 and J is TRBJ2-1; TRBD2 aligns across 16 bases. Germline V gene data show CDR1 as SGHTA and CDR2 as FQGNSA. J gave up 7 bases and V 4 bases, and 4 bases lay outside the gene matches. The CDR3 covers 16 residues. DNA of the CDR3: TGTGCCAGCAGCTGGGGACTAGCGGGAGGGGGGAATGAGCAGTTCTTC. Its translation: CASSWGLAGGGNEQFF. The whole variable domain, filled in from reference TRBV7-2 and TRBJ2-1, reads GAGVSQSPSNKVTEKGKDVELRCDPISGHTALYWYRQSLGQGLEFLIYFQGNSAPDKSGLPSDRFSAERTGGSVSTLTIQRTQQEDSAVYLCASSWGLAGGGNEQFFGPGTRLTVL.

CDR3 amino acids: CASSYRGQALLSYEQYF. In DNA form, the CDR3 reads TGTGCCAGCAGCTACCGCGGACAGGCTCTACTCTCCTACGAGCAGTACTTC. The V gene is TRBV7-9, the J gene TRBJ2-7, with 7 bases matching TRBD1. CDR3 length: 17 amino acids. The ends lost 4 bases at V and 0 bases at J; junction bases unmatched: 12. Looked up from germline, CDR1 is SEHNR and CDR2 is FQNEAQ (reference sequence).

The chain carries TRBV5-1 and TRBJ1-5; TRBD1 is a possible D gene (6 bases). The CDR3 consists of 15 residues. Germline lookup yields CDR1 SGHRS and CDR2 YFSETQ. Trimming removed 5 bases from V and 0 bases from J, with 12 bases in between. The CDR3 here is CASRRTEGSNQPQHF. Here the CDR3 DNA reads TGCGCCAGCAGAAGGACAGAAGGTAGCAATCAGCCCCAGCATTTT.

The chain carries TRBV7-6 and TRBJ2-3; 9 nucleotides match TRBD2. Trimming took 5 bases from V and 0 from J; bases not matched to a gene: 3. Germline-derived CDR1 and CDR2 are SGHVS and FNYEAQ. The length of the CDR3 is 15 residues. The CDR3 region is CASSSGRLSTDTQYF. The CDR3 nucleotides read TGTGCCAGCAGCAGCGGGAGGTTGAGCACAGATACGCAGTATTTT. The whole variable domain, filled in from reference TRBV7-6 and TRBJ2-3, reads GAGVSQSPRYKVTKRGQDVALRCDPISGHVSLYWYRQALGQGPEFLTYFNYEAQQDKSGLPNDRFSAERPEGSISTLTIQRTEQRDSAMYRCASSSGRLSTDTQYFGPGTRLTVL.

This clone was seen more than once but under ten times. The chain employs TRBV18 and TRBJ2-5; D may be TRBD1 (6 bases). The CDR3 length is 15 residues. The ends were cut back, 2 bases at V and 1 base at J, with 11 bases in the middle. CDR1 and CDR2 (germline): KGHSH, LQKENI. The CDR3 loop reads CASSPSDRAQETQYF. Written as DNA, the CDR3 is TGTGCCAGCTCACCATCGGACAGAGCCCAAGAGACCCAGTACTTC.

Of note for this clone: This sequence is one base from a far larger clone and is likely a read error. This sequence joins TRBV27 and TRBJ1-2, with D perhaps TRBD1 (6 bases). This CDR3 spans 14 amino acids. V was pared by 2 bases and J by 7 bases, with 14 bases between. Germline-derived CDR1 and CDR2 are MNHEY and SMNVEV (reference sequence). CDR3 nucleotide sequence: TGTGCCAGCAGTTTACAGTGGCAGGGGTGTGGCTACACCTTC. Translated, it gives CASSLQWQGCGYTF.